This T cell receptor (beta chain) derives from a study of shared clonotypes between healthy human individuals. The germline V gene encodes CDR1 SNHLY and CDR2 FYNNEI. CDR3 length: 13 amino acids. Remarks on this clone: The junction departs from the called germline gene at one end, perhaps through a read error.

The sorted-subset replicate PCRs were given around 0.2 ug DNA, which is 30,000 to 35,000 T cell genomes. Measured with immunoSEQ multiplex PCR; TCRdb has only the in-frame clones, and not every one. The data hold more than 1,200,000 clones, with about 98.5% observed a single time. The J gene is TRBJ2-1, the V gene TRBV2, with 10 bases identical to TRBD2. This sequence was found in a man aged 25 to 40 in good health. The sample was naive CD4+ T cells sorted from blood. Subset meaning: CD45RA+ positively selected. The CDR3 is CASSEILAGETVF. For the CDR3, the DNA is TGTGCCAGCAGTGAAATCCTAGCGGGAGAAACTGTCTTC.